The 3 T cell receptor beta chains listed next were all sequenced from one sample in a study of T-cell reconstitution after alpha-beta-depleted transplantation in children. TCRbeta library construction was performed incorporating unique molecular identifiers. TCRdb re-analysed the PCR reads in MiXCR, keeping a single row per CDR3 protein. The table shows fewer than 700,000 distinct CDR3 sequences, with roughly 24% occurring only once. Sequenced material: PBMCs, mostly from graft donor cells, taken 360 days after TCRalphabeta/CD19-depleted stem cell transplant. The receptors shown here come from a boy in the first two years of life who had a stem cell transplant for acute myeloid leukemia, so the T cells may come from the graft donor.

The CDR3 spells CSVEDWNSGANVLTF. CDR3 bases: TGCAGCGTTGAAGATTGGAACTCTGGGGCCAACGTCCTGACTTTC. J is TRBJ2-6 and V is TRBV29-1, with D unclear. The CDR3 has 15 amino acids. Per germline, CDR1 SQVTM and CDR2 ANQGSEA. Trimming took off 0 bases at V and 0 bases at J, with 6 bases between the two ends.

This clonotype has a count of ten or more. This sequence joins TRBV10-2 and TRBJ1-5, with D unclear. Germline assignment: CDR1 WSHSY and CDR2 SAAADI. The CDR3 has 13 residues. The V gene lost 7 bases and the J gene lost 3 bases, with 10 bases spanning the gap. CDR3 residues: CASTGVLNQPQHF. The CDR3 DNA reads TGCGCCAGCACCGGGGTTCTCAATCAGCCCCAGCATTTT.

The chain recombines TRBV7-4 with TRBJ2-4, with 11 nucleotides matching TRBD1. J lost 1 base, V lost 5 bases, and 13 bases had no gene match. Looked up from germline, CDR1 is SGHVT and CDR2 is SQSDAQ. The CDR3 is 19 amino acids. CDR3: CASSPGFPDRGLAKNIQYF. CDR3 in DNA: TGTGCCAGCAGCCCAGGGTTCCCGGACAGGGGGCTTGCCAAAAACATTCAGTACTTC.